The present T cell receptor beta chain was sequenced within a study of blood T cell repertoires in COVID-19. This clone was picked up a small number of times. The CDR3 extends over 13 amino acids. The V and J ends lost 3 bases and 5 bases respectively, with 13 bases between them. Germline V CDR1 and CDR2: GTSNPN, SVGIG (reference sequence). Original processing notes: Amplification of reference gene primers was used by the study to estimate nucleated cell counts. The protocol was immunoSEQ multiplex PCR, while the TCRdb copy is restricted to in-frame clones and leaves out a portion. That table is the source of V, J and clone size, and D and trimming were worked out from the DNA. The data hold some 210,000 clones, with approximately 90% observed a single time. This study enrolled people aged about 18 to 100 from under 25 US geographic areas.

The chain carries TRBV30 and TRBJ1-2, with D unclear. Sample: PBMCs or T cells enriched from blood (not recorded which). This sequence was found in a man between 18 and 29 years old with acute COVID-19. In nucleotides, the CDR3 is TGTGCCTGGAGCCCCCCGCACTTTTATGGCTACACCTTC. Its translation is CAWSPPHFYGYTF.